This entry is about one T cell receptor (beta chain). This record belongs to a study of blood T cell repertoires in COVID-19. Study summary: Samples taken during acute and convalescent COVID-19 were collected in the United States, Italy and Spain. Sources were T cells, B-cell-depleted T cells, or PBMCs; the material itself was cDNA or gDNA.

The germline V gene encodes CDR1 WSHSY and CDR2 SAAADI. The CDR3 runs to 15 residues. The J segment lost 7 bases and the V segment lost 3 bases, leaving 8 bases of the junction unmatched. In the authors' methods: Estimated nucleated cell counts came from reference gene primer amplification. Assay: immunoSEQ multiplex PCR; the TCRdb copy retains only in-frame clones and omits some. That table gives V, J and clone size, and the DNA gave D and trimming. The sample has under 60,000 clones; roughly 85% are singletons. This receptor was identified in a human donor in a cohort sampled during active COVID-19. Material: peripheral blood. The V and J genes are TRBV10-2 and TRBJ1-2; 10 nucleotides match TRBD1. The CDR3 nucleotides read TGCGCCAGCAGTGAATCGACAGGGGGCTGGTTTGGCTACACCTTC. Encoded protein: CASSESTGGWFGYTF.